This T cell receptor (beta chain) emerged from a study of cytomegalovirus exposure and HLA in healthy donors. Study-wide points: Presence/absence analyses took donor sequencing depth as roughly uniform. TCR beta sequences reportedly predicted most subjects' HLA-A and HLA-B alleles accurately. According to an earlier analysis, most TCR beta V segments yielded productive rearrangements about 90% or about 30% of the time.

This clone was seen once. Its specificity is unknown. The germline CDR1 and CDR2 sequences are SGHRS and YFSETQ. With 0 bases clipped from V and 0 bases from J, the junction kept 4 bases outside the gene matches. The CDR3 extends over 18 amino acids. While unrecorded immune exposures were likely, the donors were nominally healthy when sampled. Vbeta (60) and Jbeta (13) primers were used in the PCR. The assay was immunoSEQ multiplex PCR, and TCRdb's table has in-frame clones only and misses some. The sample shows about 120,000 clones, approximately 78% of them seen only once. The specimen sequenced was PBMCs. This chain uses TRBV5-1 with TRBJ2-3, with 13 bases lining up with TRBD2. The receptor was derived from a woman aged 25 to 39 in good health and CMV-seropositive. CDR3 in DNA: TGCGCCAGCAGCTTGGGACTAGCGGGGGGCCTTAGCACAGATACGCAGTATTTT. It encodes CASSLGLAGGLSTDTQYF.